This TCR beta chain was sequenced in a study of CD8+ T cells in alopecia areata. About the study: Each of the treated patients was given oral tofacitinib, 5 to 10 mg twice daily, for moderate-to-severe alopecia areata.

Treatment given: oral pan-JAK inhibitor, 5-10 mg twice daily. The sorting of PBMCs gave CD4+ and CD8+ T cells. V gave up 8 bases and J gave up 2 bases; unmatched junction bases: 9. Germline V gene sequence: CDR1 SEHNR, CDR2 FQNEAQ (reference sequence). This CDR3 region has 14 residues. This clone was observed a handful of times. RNA, once extracted, was reverse transcribed into cDNA for use as the sequencing template. Assay used: immunoSEQ multiplex PCR; TCRdb lists only in-frame clones, some missing. The profile shows 170,000 or so clones, approximately 53% of them singletons. The starting material was CD8+ T cells sorted from blood, obtained at week 24, from a patient treated with tofacitinib. The V call is TRBV7-9, the J call TRBJ2-7, with 7 bases lining up with TRBD2. The source of this sequence is a human donor with alopecia areata. CDR3 bases: TGTGCCAGCCCCAACCGGGGGGTCACCTACGAGCAGTACTTC. It translates to CASPNRGVTYEQYF.